Each of the 25 T cell receptor beta chains below was sequenced from the same sample in a study of shared clonotypes between healthy human individuals (dated by TCRdb to about 2020). To prepare the library, the immunoSEQ multiplex PCR assay was applied. Entries here come from immuneACCESS through TCRdb and include only in-frame sequences with V and J called. Some clones fail to appear in such tables; in the studies checked, an unresolved V gene covers under half of the shortfall, and the cause of the remainder is unknown. The sample yields 400,000 to 500,000 clones; 60% to 85% were counted once. The leading ten clones occupy under 15% of the sample. The specimen sequenced was PBMCs. The receptor source for this set is a woman between 40 and 50 years old in good health. Some clones in this sample may be carry-over from other donors' samples.

The V and J genes are TRBV25-1 and TRBJ1-4, with 8 positions matching TRBD1. The germline V gene encodes CDR1 MGHDK and CDR2 SYGVNS. The CDR3 runs to 16 residues. V shed 6 bases and J 7 bases; nucleotides not matched to a gene: 13. The CDR3 reads CASSAGRTGRGEKLFF. CDR3 sequence (DNA): TGTGCCAGCAGCGCCGGGAGGACAGGGAGGGGTGAAAAACTGTTTTTT.

This clone was observed a single time. The V and J genes are TRBV29-1 and TRBJ2-2; D is uncertain. V lost 2 bases, J lost 7 bases, and 8 bases lay in between. Per germline, CDR1 SQVTM and CDR2 ANQGSEA. The CDR3 totals 12 residues. The CDR3 spells CSVELGHGELFF. The CDR3 DNA sequence: TGCAGCGTTGAACTCGGGCACGGGGAGCTGTTTTTT.

This clone was recorded only once. V usage is TRBV29-1 and J usage is TRBJ1-3, with 8 nucleotides matching TRBD1. The CDR3 loop spans 13 amino acids. V shed 6 bases, J shed 4 bases, and the junction held 5 bases outside the gene matches. Germline V gene data show CDR1 as SQVTM and CDR2 as ANQGSEA. CDR3 sequence reads: CSVGQGGGNTIYF. For the CDR3, the DNA is TGCAGCGTAGGACAGGGTGGAGGAAACACCATATATTTT.

This clone was observed a single time. The chain uses TRBV5-1 and TRBJ2-3; the D is unclear. V was clipped by 0 bases and J by 2 bases, with 10 bases between them. CDR1 SGHRS and CDR2 YFSETQ come from the germline V gene. This CDR3 is built from 15 residues. CDR3 nucleotide sequence: TGCGCCAGCAGCTTGGACCGACCCCCCACAGATACGCAGTATTTT. Translation: CASSLDRPPTDTQYF. Full variable domain (outside the CDR3, taken from reference TRBV5-1 and TRBJ2-3): KAGVTQTPRYLIKTRGQQVTLSCSPISGHRSVSWYQQTPGQGLQFLFEYFSETQRNKGNFPGRFSGRQFSNSRSEMNVSTLELGDSALYLCASSLDRPPTDTQYFGPGTRLTVL.

In the case of this clone: A much larger clone differs by one base, so this may be a read error. Other DNA sequences from this sample encode an identical CDR3 as well. The CDR3 DNA follows: TGTGCCAGCAGTGAGCAGGGGGCAGACCAGCCCCAGCATTTT. Its translation: CASSEQGADQPQHF. V is TRBV2 and J is TRBJ1-5, with 8 bases matching TRBD1. CDR1 SNHLY and CDR2 FYNNEI come from the germline V gene. The CDR3 has 14 residues. Germline trimming cut 3 bases from V and 7 bases from J; bases unmatched to any gene: 5. Full variable domain (missing parts from reference TRBV2 and TRBJ1-5): EPEVTQTPSHQVTQMGQEVILRCVPISNHLYFYWYRQILGQKVEFLVSFYNNEISEKSEIFDDQFSVERPDGSNFTLKIRSTKLEDSAMYFCASSEQGADQPQHFGDGTRLSIL.

This clone was counted ten times or more. The chain is built from TRBV6-6 and TRBJ1-3; unclear D gene. Germline lookup yields CDR1 MNHNY and CDR2 SVGAGI (reference sequence). This CDR3 is 15 amino acids long. V lost 4 bases and J lost 0, with 10 bases in between. The CDR3 DNA is TGTGCCAGCAGTTCGTTGGACGGCTCTGGAAACACCATATATTTT. It translates to CASSSLDGSGNTIYF.

V is TRBV7-3 and J is TRBJ2-5; D remains ambiguous. The length of the CDR3 is 13 residues. The V end lost 5 bases, the J end lost 0 bases, and 7 bases lay between the germline ends. The V gene's germline CDR1 is SGHTA and CDR2 FQGTGA. The CDR3 sequence: CASSQNHQETQYF. DNA of the CDR3: TGTGCCAGCAGCCAGAACCACCAAGAGACCCAGTACTTC. Full variable domain (remainder filled in from reference TRBV7-3 and TRBJ2-5): GAGVSQTPSNKVTEKGKYVELRCDPISGHTALYWYRQSLGQGPEFLIYFQGTGAADDSGLPNDRFFAVRPEGSVSTLKIQRTERGDSAVYLCASSQNHQETQYFGPGTRLLVL.

The V and J genes are TRBV5-1 and TRBJ2-3, with a possible D match to TRBD2 (6 bases). With 4 bases removed from V and 1 base from J, the gap between germline ends came to 19 bases. The CDR3 covers 17 residues. Germline CDR1 SGHRS, CDR2 YFSETQ. The CDR3 spells CASSPTQGGGGTDTQYF. In nucleotides, the CDR3 is TGCGCCAGCAGCCCAACCCAGGGAGGTGGGGGCACAGATACGCAGTATTTT.

This sequence joins TRBV7-9 and TRBJ2-1, with 10 bases lining up with TRBD2. V dropped 4 bases and J dropped 9; count of bases not matched to a gene: 15. From germline, CDR1 is SEHNR and CDR2 FQNEAQ (reference sequence). The CDR3 consists of 17 residues. As DNA, the CDR3 is TGTGCCAGCAGCTCCCGGCGAGCGGGAGGGCCTTGGGGTGAGCAGTTCTTC. As protein: CASSSRRAGGPWGEQFF. The full variable domain, completed using reference TRBV7-9 and TRBJ2-1, is DTGVSQNPRHKITKRGQNVTFRCDPISEHNRLYWYRQTLGQGPEFLTYFQNEAQLEKSRLLSDRFSAERPKGSFSTLEIQRTEQGDSAMYLCASSSRRAGGPWGEQFFGPGTRLTVL.

The V and J genes are TRBV15 and TRBJ1-2, with a possible D match to TRBD1 (5 bases). Germline V gene sequence: CDR1 LNHNV, CDR2 YYDKDF (reference sequence). The germline V and J ends were trimmed by 0 bases and 0 bases, with 14 bases remaining between them. CDR3 size: 17 residues. The CDR3 region is CATSRDQGRNTNYGYTF. CDR3 DNA: TGTGCCACCAGCAGAGATCAGGGCAGAAACACTAACTATGGCTACACCTTC.

The V and J genes are TRBV11-3 and TRBJ1-1, with unresolved D. Germline CDR1 and CDR2: SGHNT and YENEEA. The CDR3 contains 11 residues. V was shortened by 5 bases and J by 4 bases, with 5 bases between the two germline ends. This chain's CDR3 is CASSPSTEAFF. CDR3 DNA: TGTGCCAGCAGCCCCAGCACTGAAGCTTTCTTT.

The V and J genes are TRBV28 and TRBJ2-2; either TRBD1 or TRBD2 may fit D (6 bases each). V was shortened by 5 bases and J by 4 bases, with 17 bases between the two germline ends. CDR3 length: 16 residues. Germline CDR1 MDHEN, CDR2 SYDVKM. Here the CDR3 reads CASSGGRDSFTGELFF. In nucleotides, the CDR3 is TGTGCCAGCAGTGGGGGCCGGGACTCCTTCACCGGGGAGCTGTTTTTT.

The V call is TRBV4-1, the J call TRBJ2-7, with TRBD2 identical over 12 bases. In germline, CDR1 is MGHRA, CDR2 YSYEKL. This CDR3 contains 16 residues. V lost 5 bases and J lost 3; bases outside the gene matches: 8. The CDR3 sequence: CASSRLAGEPGYEQYF. As DNA, the CDR3 is TGCGCCAGCAGCAGACTAGCGGGAGAACCAGGCTACGAGCAGTACTTC.

This clone has just a few counts. CDR3 residues: CASSLEGRVTQYF. CDR3 nucleotide sequence: TGTGCCAGCAGCTTAGAAGGCAGGGTAACCCAGTACTTC. The chain combines TRBV11-2 with TRBJ2-5; a weak D match, TRBD1 (5 bases). Germline lookup yields CDR1 SGHAT and CDR2 FQNNGV. V was pared by 0 bases and J by 8 bases, with 10 bases between. This CDR3 is built from 13 residues. Full variable domain (missing parts from reference TRBV11-2 and TRBJ2-5): EAGVAQSPRYKIIEKRQSVAFWCNPISGHATLYWYQQILGQGPKLLIQFQNNGVVDDSQLPKDRFSAERLKGVDSTLKIQPAKLEDSAVYLCASSLEGRVTQYFGPGTRLLVL.

J is TRBJ2-5 and V is TRBV6-6, with D possibly being TRBD2 (7 bases). The length of the CDR3 is 13 residues. The V gene's germline CDR1 is MNHNY and CDR2 SVGAGI (reference sequence). V shed 5 bases and J shed 5 bases, with 12 bases lying between them. The DNA for the CDR3 is TGTGCCAGCAGTAGGACTAGGGGGGAGACCCAGTACTTC. Translated: CASSRTRGETQYF.

This sequence joins TRBV7-2 and TRBJ2-7, with 8 bases that match TRBD2. V was pared by 2 bases and J by 2 bases, with 5 bases of the junction left unmatched. The V gene's germline CDR1 is SGHTA and CDR2 FQGNSA. The CDR3 runs to 15 residues. DNA of the CDR3: TGTGCCAGCAGCTTATCACCGGGAGGGCCCTACGAGCAGTACTTC. Its protein is CASSLSPGGPYEQYF.

The chain carries TRBV5-8 and TRBJ1-2; D remains unclear. CDR3 length equals 17 residues. The V end lost 0 bases, the J end lost 1 base, and 16 bases lay between the germline ends. Per germline, CDR1 SGHTS and CDR2 YDEGEE. The DNA of the CDR3 is TGTGCCAGCAGCTTGGTTAGGCAGGAAAGGATTAACTATGGCTACACCTTC. This codes for CASSLVRQERINYGYTF. The variable domain in full, with the rest retrieved from reference TRBV5-8 and TRBJ1-2, is EAGVTQSPTHLIKTRGQQATLRCSPISGHTSVYWYQQALGLGLQFLLWYDEGEERNRGNFPPRFSGRQFPNYSSELNVNALELEDSALYLCASSLVRQERINYGYTFGSGTRLTVV.

This clone has just a few counts. It differs at one base from a far larger clone, so likely a read error. This rearrangement joins TRBV5-1 to TRBJ2-2; 7 bases agree with TRBD2. The CDR3 contains 15 residues. In germline, CDR1 is SGHRS, CDR2 YFSETQ. The V gene end was trimmed by 4 bases and the J gene end by 6 bases; junction bases not matched to a gene: 9. The CDR3 region is CASSQTSLGAGELFF. CDR3 bases: TGCGCCAGCAGCCAGACTAGCCTCGGCGCCGGGGAGCTGTTTTTT.

This sequence joins TRBV2 and TRBJ1-5; D gene uncertain. The germline gives CDR1 SNHLY, CDR2 FYNNEI. The CDR3 totals 16 residues. V was cut by 6 bases and J by 3 bases, with 18 bases left in between. As DNA, the CDR3 is TGTGCCAGCAGCCCCCGGGCCCAAAGCCCCAATCAGCCCCAGCATTTT. It specifies CASSPRAQSPNQPQHF.

V is TRBV5-6 and J is TRBJ2-3, with D perhaps TRBD2 (5 bases). The germline gives CDR1 SGHDT, CDR2 YYEEEE. The CDR3 runs 14 residues. The V end lost 1 base, the J end lost 1 base, and 7 bases lay between the germline ends. The CDR3 nucleotides are TGTGCCAGCAGCTTGAGTAGCGGCACAGATACGCAGTATTTT. Translating it yields CASSLSSGTDTQYF.

The V and J genes are TRBV2 and TRBJ1-5, with D maybe TRBD1 (6 bases). Germline V CDR1 and CDR2: SNHLY, FYNNEI. Trimming took off 7 bases at V and 4 bases at J, with 14 bases between the two ends. The CDR3 sequence is 14 residues long. The CDR3 region is CASTVGQKNQPQHF. The CDR3 bases are TGTGCCAGCACCGTGGGACAAAAAAATCAGCCCCAGCATTTT.

This chain joins TRBV27 and TRBJ1-4; D remains unclear. Trimming stripped 8 bases from V and 4 bases from J, with 14 bases between. The CDR3 is 14 amino acids. CDR1 and CDR2 (germline): MNHEY, SMNVEV (reference sequence). This chain's CDR3 is CASLFSQYNEKLFF. CDR3 DNA: TGTGCCAGCCTTTTCTCACAGTATAATGAAAAACTGTTTTTT.

J is TRBJ2-5 and V is TRBV5-8, with D possibly matching TRBD2 (6 bases). Trimming stripped 0 bases from V and 1 base from J, with 16 bases between. This CDR3 contains 17 residues. Per germline, CDR1 SGHTS and CDR2 YDEGEE. This CDR3 is CASSLALSYGSQETQYF. The CDR3 DNA sequence: TGTGCCAGCAGCTTGGCCCTGTCCTACGGGAGCCAAGAGACCCAGTACTTC.

This clone was detected once. The V call is TRBV27, the J call TRBJ2-1, with 11 nucleotides matching TRBD2. Germline loops: CDR1 MNHEY, CDR2 SMNVEV (reference sequence). V shed 7 bases, J shed 0 bases, and the junction held 5 bases outside the gene matches. This CDR3 has 16 residues. CDR3 nucleotides: TGTGCCAGCAAGGGGACTAGCGGCAGCTCCTACAATGAGCAGTTCTTC. It encodes CASKGTSGSSYNEQFF.

The J gene is TRBJ1-4, the V gene TRBV27; D unresolved. Germline values: CDR1 MNHEY, CDR2 SMNVEV (reference sequence). V gave up 4 bases and J gave up 7 bases, with 10 bases separating them. This CDR3 has 13 amino acids. The CDR3 here is CASSSDGGEKLFF. In nucleotides, the CDR3 is TGTGCCAGCAGTTCGGACGGCGGTGAAAAACTGTTTTTT.